This entry lists 7 T cell receptor beta chains sequenced from one sample in a study of blood T cell repertoires in COVID-19. Sequencing was performed with immunoSEQ multiplex PCR; in TCRdb, only in-frame clones are kept and a portion is missing. The sample yields some 270,000 clones, approximately 91% seen once. Sequences were obtained from PBMCs or T cells enriched from blood (not recorded which). These receptors were obtained from a woman in her forties who had recovered from COVID-19.

The chain recombines TRBV18 with TRBJ2-1, with 8 bases lining up with TRBD2. CDR1 KGHSH and CDR2 LQKENI come from the germline V gene. The CDR3 is made up of 17 amino acids. The ends lost 0 bases at V and 9 bases at J; junction bases unmatched: 13. The DNA for the CDR3 is TGTGCCAGCTCACCACCCTACCGGGCGGGAGGTCAGGGTGAGCAGTTCTTC. This codes for CASSPPYRAGGQGEQFF. The variable domain in full, completed from reference TRBV18 and TRBJ2-1, reads NAGVMQNPRHLVRRRGQEARLRCSPMKGHSHVYWYRQLPEEGLKFMVYLQKENIIDESGMPKERFSAEFPKEGPSILRIQQVVRGDSAAYFCASSPPYRAGGQGEQFFGPGTRLTVL.

The chain uses TRBV19 and TRBJ1-1; 7 bases match TRBD1. V lost 8 bases to trimming and J lost 3 bases; unmatched junction nucleotides: 6. The CDR3 covers 13 residues. CDR1 LNHDA and CDR2 SQIVND come from the germline V gene (reference sequence). In nucleotides, the CDR3 is TGTGCCAGTGAAACAGGGGCGTACACTGAAGCTTTCTTT. Its protein is CASETGAYTEAFF.

V gene TRBV19 combines with J gene TRBJ1-1; 9 positions match TRBD1. V shed 6 bases and J 3 bases; nucleotides not matched to a gene: 8. There are 15 residues in the CDR3. In germline, CDR1 is LNHDA, CDR2 SQIVND (reference sequence). CDR3 region: CASSATQGADTEAFF. DNA of the CDR3: TGTGCCAGTAGCGCGACACAGGGGGCCGACACTGAAGCTTTCTTT.

The CDR3 bases are TGTGCCAGCTCACAAAATTCCGTGAACACTGAAGCTTTCTTT. Translation: CASSQNSVNTEAFF. This chain links TRBV18 with TRBJ1-1; unclear D gene. Trimming left V 4 bases short and J 0 bases short, with 9 bases between. This CDR3 has 14 residues. The germline CDR1 and CDR2 sequences are KGHSH and LQKENI. The entire variable domain, with the rest obtained from reference TRBV18 and TRBJ1-1, is as follows: NAGVMQNPRHLVRRRGQEARLRCSPMKGHSHVYWYRQLPEEGLKFMVYLQKENIIDESGMPKERFSAEFPKEGPSILRIQQVVRGDSAAYFCASSQNSVNTEAFFGQGTRLTVV.

V is TRBV5-3 and J is TRBJ1-2; TRBD1 matches at 12 bases. TRBV5-3 is an ORF; its function is uncertain. With V trimmed by 2 bases and J by 8 bases, 4 bases remained unmatched. The CDR3 runs 14 residues. DNA of the CDR3: TGTGCCAGAAGCTTCGAAGGGACAGGGGGCGGCTACACCTTC. It is translated as CARSFEGTGGGYTF.

CDR3 in amino acids: CASSPDRGDTYEQYF. CDR3 DNA: TGTGCCAGCAGTCCGGACAGGGGCGATACCTACGAGCAGTACTTC. This chain uses TRBV2 with TRBJ2-7; 9 nucleotides line up with TRBD1. CDR3 length equals 15 residues. The germline CDR1 and CDR2 sequences are SNHLY and FYNNEI. V lost 5 bases and J lost 2; bases outside the gene matches: 7.

The chain is built from TRBV19 and TRBJ1-1, with D tentatively TRBD1 (6 bases). V lost 5 bases to trimming and J lost 4 bases, with 11 bases between them. In germline, CDR1 is LNHDA, CDR2 SQIVND (reference sequence). The CDR3 loop spans 13 amino acids. CDR3 in amino acids: CASSDLTGTEAFF. The CDR3 DNA reads as TGTGCCAGTAGTGACTTGACAGGCACTGAAGCTTTCTTT.